The next 23 T cell receptor beta chains were all read from a single sample in a study of OX40 agonist ivuxolimab in advanced cancers. TCRdb's table, derived via immunoSEQ multiplex PCR, lists solely in-frame clones and lacks some. The sample records more than 80,000 clones, about 89% being singletons. Here the sequenced sample was CD4+ or CD8+ T cells sorted from blood, taken in a trial of the OX40 agonist ivuxolimab. These receptors were obtained from an adult with an advanced solid tumor such as melanoma, head and neck, liver or kidney cancer.

This clone was observed a few times. The V and J genes are TRBV18 and TRBJ1-5; 8 bases match TRBD1. This CDR3 is built from 17 residues. Germline CDR1 KGHSH, CDR2 LQKENI. V lost 6 bases and J lost 8; bases outside the gene matches: 18. This CDR3 is CASSHKNIGQGGKPQHF. For the CDR3, the DNA is TGTGCCAGCTCCCATAAAAACATCGGACAGGGCGGGAAGCCCCAGCATTTT.

This clone appeared a single time. The genes are TRBV4-2 and TRBJ1-3; D gene ambiguous. Germline V gene data show CDR1 as LGHNA and CDR2 as YNFKEQ. This CDR3 is 15 amino acids long. With 4 bases removed from V and 4 bases from J, the gap between germline ends came to 14 bases. CDR3 amino acids: CASSRDTVRGNTIYF. The CDR3 nucleotides read TGTGCCAGCAGCCGAGACACTGTTCGCGGAAACACCATATATTTT.

The gene calls are TRBV7-9 and TRBJ2-5; tentative D call: TRBD2 (7 bases). The CDR3 is 17 amino acids. Germline V gene data show CDR1 as SEHNR and CDR2 as FQNEAQ (reference sequence). The V gene lost 5 bases and the J gene lost 5 bases, with 24 bases spanning the gap. This chain's CDR3 is CASSLDRTRLSGETQYF. DNA for the CDR3: TGTGCCAGCAGCCTCGACAGGACTAGGCTGAGTGGGGAGACCCAGTACTTC.

This chain links TRBV7-9 with TRBJ2-5; D remains unclear. CDR1 is SEHNR, CDR2 FQNEAQ, per germline (reference sequence). The CDR3 runs to 13 residues. Trimming left V 1 base short and J 4 bases short, with 7 bases between. The CDR3 nucleotides read TGTGCCAGCAGCTTAGGGGCTTCAGAGACCCAGTACTTC. Protein product: CASSLGASETQYF.

This clone has only one observation. This chain uses TRBV5-1 with TRBJ2-2; 10 bases are shared with TRBD2. The CDR3 length is 16 residues. The trim removed 4 bases at V and 5 bases at J, leaving 8 bases unmatched. From germline, CDR1 is SGHRS and CDR2 YFSETQ. The CDR3 bases are TGCGCCAGCAGCCCCTCCCTAGCGGGAGTTACCGGGGAGCTGTTTTTT. It translates to CASSPSLAGVTGELFF.

This chain joins TRBV19 and TRBJ2-7, with 10 bases that match TRBD1. Losses at the gene ends were 1 base for V and 5 bases for J; bases not matched to a gene: 5. The CDR3 extends over 15 amino acids. Germline CDR1 is LNHDA and CDR2 is SQIVND (reference sequence). The DNA of the CDR3 is TGTGCCAGTAGTATAGTGGGACAGGGGAGCGACGAGCAGTACTTC. Protein: CASSIVGQGSDEQYF.

The chain combines TRBV5-6 with TRBJ2-2; 12 positions agree with TRBD2. The CDR3 consists of 16 residues. The germline gives CDR1 SGHDT, CDR2 YYEEEE. The trim removed 1 base at V and 5 bases at J, leaving 3 bases unmatched. Here the CDR3 DNA reads TGTGCCAGCAGCTTGCTAGCGGGAGGGCCAACCGGGGAGCTGTTTTTT. It is translated as CASSLLAGGPTGELFF.

The chain couples TRBV30 to TRBJ2-2; weak D call: TRBD2 (6 bases). Looked up from germline, CDR1 is GTSNPN and CDR2 is SVGIG (reference sequence). The CDR3 consists of 16 residues. V dropped 2 bases and J dropped 4 bases, with 17 bases sitting between them. The CDR3 here is CAWSITGLRGTGELFF. The DNA for the CDR3 is TGTGCCTGGAGTATAACGGGACTGCGAGGCACCGGGGAGCTGTTTTTT.

With respect to this clone: The same CDR3 can be traced to other DNA sequences in this sample. The chain couples TRBV5-1 to TRBJ1-1, with D tentatively TRBD1 (5 bases). Per the germline V gene, CDR1 is SGHRS and CDR2 is YFSETQ. V lost 4 bases to trimming and J lost 1 base, with 8 bases between them. The CDR3 totals 13 residues. The CDR3 is CASSTGQNTEAFF. The CDR3 DNA is TGCGCCAGCAGCACCGGACAGAACACTGAAGCTTTCTTT.

This clone was found once. V and J are TRBV5-4 and TRBJ2-7, with 11 nucleotides matching TRBD1. The CDR3 extends over 15 amino acids. J lost 2 bases, V lost 4 bases, and 5 bases had no gene match. Germline values: CDR1 SGHNT, CDR2 YYREEE (reference sequence). The CDR3 spells CASSRDRGTAYEQYF. The DNA of the CDR3 is TGTGCCAGCAGCCGGGACAGGGGGACCGCCTACGAGCAGTACTTC.

V usage is TRBV7-6 and J usage is TRBJ2-5; unclear D gene. Trimming cost V 4 bases and J 8 bases, with 8 bases left between them. The CDR3 contains 11 residues. The germline gives CDR1 SGHVS, CDR2 FNYEAQ. CDR3 residues: CASSSTRTQYF. DNA for the CDR3: TGTGCCAGCAGCTCGACCCGAACCCAGTACTTC.

The V and J genes are TRBV5-1 and TRBJ2-3; D gene uncertain. From germline, CDR1 is SGHRS and CDR2 YFSETQ. Trimming removed 0 bases from V and 2 bases from J, with 7 bases in between. The CDR3 covers 14 residues. This chain's CDR3 is CASSLVADTDTQYF. Written as DNA, the CDR3 is TGCGCCAGCAGCTTGGTGGCGGACACAGATACGCAGTATTTT.

This sequence joins TRBV5-6 and TRBJ2-1; D remains unclear. Trimming pared 0 bases from V and 3 bases from J, leaving 10 bases between. This CDR3 contains 15 residues. From germline, CDR1 is SGHDT and CDR2 YYEEEE. CDR3 DNA: TGTGCCAGCAGCTTGGTCCCAGGCGACTACAATGAGCAGTTCTTC. Translation: CASSLVPGDYNEQFF.

The gene calls are TRBV10-3 and TRBJ2-3, with a possible D match to TRBD1 (5 bases). The V and J ends lost 0 bases and 3 bases respectively, with 10 bases between them. The CDR3 is 15 residues long. Germline CDR1 reads ENHRY; CDR2 reads SYGVKD. CDR3 nucleotides: TGTGCCATCAGTGAGTCAGCGACAGAAACAGATACGCAGTATTTT. Its protein is CAISESATETDTQYF.

The chain carries TRBV30 and TRBJ2-1; the D gene is possibly TRBD2 (5 bases). The CDR3 sequence is 13 residues long. The V gene lost 6 bases and the J gene lost 7 bases, with 16 bases spanning the gap. Looked up from germline, CDR1 is GTSNPN and CDR2 is SVGIG (reference sequence). The DNA of the CDR3 is TGTGCCTGCCCCCGGGGTCCGGGAAATGAGCAGTTCTTC. This encodes CACPRGPGNEQFF.

J is TRBJ2-3 and V is TRBV2, with 8 positions matching TRBD2. Germline loops: CDR1 SNHLY, CDR2 FYNNEI. The CDR3 sequence is 15 residues long. The ends lost 6 bases at V and 0 bases at J; junction bases unmatched: 5. The DNA for the CDR3 is TGTGCCAGCAGCCCTAGCGGGCCTAGCACAGATACGCAGTATTTT. This codes for CASSPSGPSTDTQYF.

This chain links TRBV7-9 with TRBJ2-7; 8 bases align to TRBD1. J lost 4 bases, V lost 0 bases, and 14 bases had no gene match. This CDR3 region has 18 residues. Germline CDR1 is SEHNR and CDR2 is FQNEAQ (reference sequence). This CDR3 is CASSLAAGRQGKLYEQYF. Here the CDR3 DNA reads TGTGCCAGCAGCTTAGCGGCGGGTAGACAGGGGAAGCTTTACGAGCAGTACTTC.

The chain uses TRBV29-1 and TRBJ2-5; D may correspond to TRBD1 or TRBD2 (7 bases each). Germline assignment: CDR1 SQVTM and CDR2 ANQGSEA. With 1 base removed from V and 2 bases from J, the gap between germline ends came to 20 bases. This CDR3 region has 17 residues. CDR3 loop: CSVEGTGLGGKQETQYF. The CDR3 bases are TGCAGCGTTGAAGGGACTGGACTAGGGGGCAAACAAGAGACCCAGTACTTC.

The genes are TRBV2 and TRBJ2-3, with D unresolved. Germline CDR1 reads SNHLY; CDR2 reads FYNNEI. With 3 bases removed from V and 0 bases from J, the gap between germline ends came to 10 bases. The CDR3 loop spans 15 amino acids. CDR3 loop: CASSEGGISTDTQYF. The CDR3 DNA sequence: TGTGCCAGCAGTGAGGGTGGAATTAGCACAGATACGCAGTATTTT.

The chain employs TRBV6-1 and TRBJ1-1; 10 nucleotides line up with TRBD1. Germline values: CDR1 MNHNS, CDR2 SASEGT. The CDR3 contains 14 residues. Trimming cost V 6 bases and J 0 bases; bases outside gene matches: 1. CDR3 region: CASRGQGMNTEAFF. The CDR3 DNA is TGTGCCAGCAGGGGACAGGGGATGAACACTGAAGCTTTCTTT.

J is TRBJ1-5 and V is TRBV5-1; D gene ambiguous. This CDR3 has 13 residues. Trimming cost V 0 bases and J 6 bases, with 7 bases left between them. CDR1 and CDR2 (germline): SGHRS, YFSETQ. The CDR3, as DNA: TGCGCCAGCAGCTTGGCCATGGGTCAGCCCCAGCATTTT. As protein: CASSLAMGQPQHF.

V usage is TRBV29-1 and J usage is TRBJ2-3, with D perhaps being TRBD1 or TRBD2 (5 bases each). Trimming took 4 bases from V and 6 from J, leaving 17 bases between them. Per the germline V gene, CDR1 is SQVTM and CDR2 is ANQGSEA. This CDR3 contains 14 residues. The CDR3 bases are TGCAGCGTTGGGGGACCTACGGAACGGGATACGCAGTATTTT. Its protein product is CSVGGPTERDTQYF.

The chain is built from TRBV7-2 and TRBJ2-7; a weak D match, TRBD2 (5 bases). Germline CDR1 reads SGHTA; CDR2 reads FQGNSA. This CDR3 region has 8 residues. The CDR3 DNA follows: TGTAGGGAGAACGAGCAGTACTTC. Its translation is CRENEQYF.